Reported below is one T cell receptor beta chain. The sample comes from a study of CD8 T cells in Susac syndrome. V was pared by 4 bases and J by 2 bases, with 9 bases of the junction left unmatched. The germline gives CDR1 KGHDR, CDR2 SFDVKD. The CDR3 runs 16 residues. After extraction with the RNeasy kit, about 0.5 to 1 ug of the RNA was reverse transcribed using random hexamers. TCRdb called the immunoSEQ multiplex PCR reads again in MiXCR, with one record for every CDR3 protein. The sample includes some 140,000 distinct CDR3 sequences, around 80% of them seen just once. The sample was CD8+ T cells from PBMCs. This TCR was recovered from a human donor with multiple sclerosis. V and J are TRBV24-1 and TRBJ1-2; 7 bases agree with TRBD1. In DNA form, the CDR3 reads TGTGCCACCAGTGACCCCGCCCTGACAGGGAACTATGGCTACACCTTC. Translated: CATSDPALTGNYGYTF.